These T cell receptor beta chains were read from a single sample in a study of blood T cells in healthy people across ages. TCRdb independently ran MiXCR on the 5' RACE reads; one entry per CDR3 protein. The table shows 750,000 to 950,000 distinct CDR3 sequences, with roughly 26% occurring only once. Separately, the same data were catalogued under a study of T cells of mothers and their children.

What was sequenced was blood. Receptors were obtained from a boy between 10 and 17 years old in good health. Both conserved end residues are part of each CDR3. The order of the fields is clone size, CDR3 length, V gene, D gene, J gene, CDR3 DNA, CDR3 protein. The D gene is left open where the match is weak. Clone size is given for some rows only: seen once, a few or many times, or a class if the clone is expanded.

clone_size: NA; cdr3_length: 12; v_call: TRBV10-3; d_call: NA; j_call: TRBJ2-3; cdr3_nt: TGTGCCGCCAAGCCTGACACAGATACGCAGTATTTT; cdr3_aa: CAAKPDTDTQYF
clone_size: NA; cdr3_length: 12; v_call: TRBV10-3; d_call: NA; j_call: TRBJ1-3; cdr3_nt: TGTGCCAGCGTTGGGGGCGGGAACACCATATATTTT; cdr3_aa: CASVGGGNTIYF
clone_size: few; cdr3_length: 16; v_call: TRBV14; d_call: NA; j_call: TRBJ2-3; cdr3_nt: TGTGCCAGCAGCCAAGGATGGGGCCTCCAAACAGATACGCAGTATTTT; cdr3_aa: CASSQGWGLQTDTQYF
clone_size: few; cdr3_length: 12; v_call: TRBV29-1; d_call: NA; j_call: TRBJ1-2; cdr3_nt: TGCAGCGTCATTGACGACTCCTATGGCTACACCTTC; cdr3_aa: CSVIDDSYGYTF
clone_size: NA; cdr3_length: 16; v_call: TRBV7-9; d_call: TRBD1; j_call: TRBJ1-2; cdr3_nt: TGTGCCAGCAGCCCCGGCGTCGGACAGGGCCACTATGGCTACACCTTC; cdr3_aa: CASSPGVGQGHYGYTF
clone_size: NA; cdr3_length: 14; v_call: TRBV19; d_call: NA; j_call: TRBJ2-7; cdr3_nt: TGTGCCAGTAGTATCGGGCCCGTCGAGTACGAGCAGTACTTC; cdr3_aa: CASSIGPVEYEQYF
clone_size: few; cdr3_length: 14; v_call: TRBV28; d_call: TRBD1; j_call: TRBJ1-1; cdr3_nt: TGTGCCAGCAGGTGGACAGGAGGGACCGCTGAAGCTTTCTTT; cdr3_aa: CASRWTGGTAEAFF
clone_size: NA; cdr3_length: 14; v_call: TRBV5-1; d_call: NA; j_call: TRBJ2-1; cdr3_nt: TGCGCCAGCCGACAGGAACCCGGCTACAATGAGCAGTTCTTC; cdr3_aa: CASRQEPGYNEQFF
clone_size: NA; cdr3_length: 14; v_call: TRBV6-6; d_call: NA; j_call: TRBJ1-4; cdr3_nt: TGTGCCAGCAGACCCAGAAGGCCTAATGAAAAACTGTTTTTT; cdr3_aa: CASRPRRPNEKLFF
clone_size: NA; cdr3_length: 17; v_call: TRBV14; d_call: NA; j_call: TRBJ2-1; cdr3_nt: TGTGCCAGCAGCCACGGGCGTGGCCTGGGCTCCTACAATGAGCAGTTCTTC; cdr3_aa: CASSHGRGLGSYNEQFF
clone_size: NA; cdr3_length: 14; v_call: TRBV12-3/TRBV12-4; d_call: NA; j_call: TRBJ2-7; cdr3_nt: TGTGCCAGCAGTTTCTCGTCAGGTGATTTCGAGCAGTACTTC; cdr3_aa: CASSFSSGDFEQYF
clone_size: NA; cdr3_length: 15; v_call: TRBV4-1; d_call: NA; j_call: TRBJ2-7; cdr3_nt: TGCGCCAGCAGCCAAGTAGACTCAGGGACCTACGAGCAGTACTTC; cdr3_aa: CASSQVDSGTYEQYF
clone_size: NA; cdr3_length: 16; v_call: TRBV20-1; d_call: NA; j_call: TRBJ2-1; cdr3_nt: TGCAGTGCTAGAGATAAGGGCCTCATCCCCGGGAATGAGCAGTTCTTC; cdr3_aa: CSARDKGLIPGNEQFF
clone_size: few; cdr3_length: 13; v_call: TRBV7-9; d_call: NA; j_call: TRBJ1-3; cdr3_nt: TGTGCCAGCAGTTTGGGCCTCGGAAACACCATATATTTT; cdr3_aa: CASSLGLGNTIYF
clone_size: many; cdr3_length: 15; v_call: TRBV2; d_call: NA; j_call: TRBJ2-4; cdr3_nt: TGTGCCAGCGTTTGGGGAAACGCAGCCAAAAACATTCAGTACTTC; cdr3_aa: CASVWGNAAKNIQYF
clone_size: few; cdr3_length: 15; v_call: TRBV20-1; d_call: NA; j_call: TRBJ1-6; cdr3_nt: TGCAGTGCTAGAAGGGAAGGGGAGGTATTGTCACCCCTCCACTTT; cdr3_aa: CSARREGEVLSPLHF
clone_size: NA; cdr3_length: 15; v_call: TRBV2; d_call: TRBD1; j_call: TRBJ2-7; cdr3_nt: TGTGCCAGCAGTGAACGCTGGGACAGGCGGGACGAGCAGTACTTC; cdr3_aa: CASSERWDRRDEQYF
clone_size: few; cdr3_length: 16; v_call: TRBV28; d_call: TRBD1; j_call: TRBJ2-5; cdr3_nt: TGTGCCAGCAGTTTACTCCTATTGGGACAGGGTGAGACCCAGTACTTC; cdr3_aa: CASSLLLLGQGETQYF
clone_size: few; cdr3_length: 12; v_call: TRBV30; d_call: NA; j_call: TRBJ2-7; cdr3_nt: TGTGCCTGGAGTCCCACAGGGACGAGGCAGTACTTC; cdr3_aa: CAWSPTGTRQYF
clone_size: NA; cdr3_length: 10; v_call: TRBV6-6; d_call: NA; j_call: TRBJ2-1; cdr3_nt: TGTGCCAGTAGGGGGGATGAGCAGTTCTTC; cdr3_aa: CASRGDEQFF
clone_size: NA; cdr3_length: 11; v_call: TRBV7-9; d_call: NA; j_call: TRBJ1-1; cdr3_nt: TGTGCCAGCACCCAAGCGACTGGAGCTTTCTTT; cdr3_aa: CASTQATGAFF
clone_size: NA; cdr3_length: 11; v_call: TRBV27; d_call: NA; j_call: TRBJ2-5; cdr3_nt: TGTGCCTTAGACAGCCAAGAGACCCAGTACTTC; cdr3_aa: CALDSQETQYF
clone_size: NA; cdr3_length: 16; v_call: TRBV7-3; d_call: NA; j_call: TRBJ2-2; cdr3_nt: TGCGCCAGCAGCTACTCCCGGGTCTCGAACACCGGGGAGCTGTTTTTT; cdr3_aa: CASSYSRVSNTGELFF
clone_size: few; cdr3_length: 15; v_call: TRBV4-1; d_call: NA; j_call: TRBJ1-1; cdr3_nt: TGCGCCAGCAGCCAAGGTCAGGGCGGTGACACTGAAGCTTTCTTT; cdr3_aa: CASSQGQGGDTEAFF
clone_size: many; cdr3_length: 14; v_call: TRBV7-9; d_call: NA; j_call: TRBJ2-1; cdr3_nt: TGTGCCAGCAGCTTAGACGTACTCCGAACTGAGCAGTTCTTC; cdr3_aa: CASSLDVLRTEQFF
clone_size: NA; cdr3_length: 13; v_call: TRBV11-2; d_call: NA; j_call: TRBJ2-3; cdr3_nt: TGTGCCAGCAGGGACCGAAACACAGATACGCAGTATTTT; cdr3_aa: CASRDRNTDTQYF
clone_size: NA; cdr3_length: 14; v_call: TRBV28; d_call: NA; j_call: TRBJ1-1; cdr3_nt: TGTGCCAGCAGTCAACCCCGGAGGGCCACTGAAGCTTTCTTT; cdr3_aa: CASSQPRRATEAFF
clone_size: NA; cdr3_length: 13; v_call: TRBV14; d_call: NA; j_call: TRBJ1-2; cdr3_nt: TGTGCCAGCAGCCAAGGACCGCTCTATGGCTACACCTTC; cdr3_aa: CASSQGPLYGYTF
clone_size: NA; cdr3_length: 17; v_call: TRBV5-1; d_call: NA; j_call: TRBJ2-3; cdr3_nt: TGCGCCAGCAGCTGGGGTGGCCAGGGAAGGTCTTCGGATACGCAGTATTTT; cdr3_aa: CASSWGGQGRSSDTQYF
clone_size: NA; cdr3_length: 14; v_call: TRBV7-9; d_call: NA; j_call: TRBJ2-7; cdr3_nt: TGTGCCAGCAGCCCATCGGGACTCTCCTACGAGCAGTACTTC; cdr3_aa: CASSPSGLSYEQYF
clone_size: few; cdr3_length: 16; v_call: TRBV7-9; d_call: NA; j_call: TRBJ2-2; cdr3_nt: TGTGCCAGCAGCTTGGCTCTGCAGGGGACCACCGGGGAGCTGTTTTTT; cdr3_aa: CASSLALQGTTGELFF
clone_size: NA; cdr3_length: 16; v_call: TRBV4-1; d_call: TRBD1; j_call: TRBJ2-1; cdr3_nt: TGCGCCAGCAGCCAGGCGACAGGGAGCTCCTACAATGAGCAGTTCTTC; cdr3_aa: CASSQATGSSYNEQFF
clone_size: few; cdr3_length: 16; v_call: TRBV20-1; d_call: TRBD1; j_call: TRBJ1-4; cdr3_nt: TGCAGTGCTAGGGGGACAGAGGGCGCAACTAATGAAAAACTGTTTTTT; cdr3_aa: CSARGTEGATNEKLFF
clone_size: NA; cdr3_length: 12; v_call: TRBV18; d_call: NA; j_call: TRBJ2-3; cdr3_nt: TGTGCCAGCTCACCAAATGGTGATACGCAGTATTTT; cdr3_aa: CASSPNGDTQYF
clone_size: NA; cdr3_length: 15; v_call: TRBV12-3/TRBV12-4; d_call: NA; j_call: TRBJ1-5; cdr3_nt: TGTGCCAGCAGCCAAGGAGGACATAGCAATCAGCCCCAGCATTTT; cdr3_aa: CASSQGGHSNQPQHF
clone_size: many; cdr3_length: 12; v_call: TRBV25-1; d_call: NA; j_call: TRBJ2-5; cdr3_nt: TGTGCCAGCAGGGGATACCAAGAGACCCAGTACTTC; cdr3_aa: CASRGYQETQYF
clone_size: NA; cdr3_length: 16; v_call: TRBV3-1; d_call: NA; j_call: TRBJ2-7; cdr3_nt: TGTGCCAGCAGCCAAAGTGGGTCAGGGGACGGTTACGAGCAGTACTTC; cdr3_aa: CASSQSGSGDGYEQYF